Sequencing of this TCR beta chain was carried out in a study of blood T cell repertoires in COVID-19 (TCRdb year 2020). For context, the study as a whole: Collaborator samples came from the United States, Italy and Spain and covered acute and convalescent phases of COVID-19. The dataset comprised deeply sampled blood TCRbeta repertoires from subjects exposed to, actively infected with, or recovered from COVID-19. The prospective study material was composed of cDNA or gDNA derived from T cells, B-cell-depleted T cells, or PBMCs. Where available, HLA class I and class II types were taken from metadata supplied by the sample provider and were not determined by assay-based typing. Samples came from the ongoing ImmuneRACE study (first 160 participants) plus 1,254 subjects from 6 global collaborators. The repertoires were made available in a free public database intended to serve as a resource for research on the immune response to SARS-CoV-2. A de-identified subject ID, COVID-19 status, age in years and sex were almost always included in the sample metadata. Overall study outcomes, separate from this receptor: Clinical and demographic metadata were provided uncurated, with the amount varying by source and participant.

TCRbeta CDR3 regions were amplified from genomic DNA using the immunoSEQ Assay, a bias-controlled multiplex PCR. On the study's bioinformatics: Within the assay, amplification of reference gene primers was used to estimate how many nucleated cells each sample contained. To quantify the absolute abundance of each unique TCRbeta CDR3 rearrangement, sequence reads were collapsed and filtered. For each sample, productive Simpson clonality was calculated by taking the square root of Simpson's diversity index across productive rearrangements. Not all clones reach the TCRdb copy of this immuneACCESS table, which keeps in-frame sequences only. Checked studies attribute under half of the gap to unresolved V genes and leave the rest unexplained. V and J calls and clone size are given by that table; D and trimming were obtained from the DNA. A total of some 200,000 clones appear in this sample, about 86% of them only once. The ten biggest clones cover about 2.1% of the sample.

The CDR3 covers 13 residues, taking in both the cysteine and the phenylalanine. Only the CDR3 DNA stays, 39 bases, in frame from base 1. CDR1 and CDR2 are read off the germline V gene (reference sequence) as LNHDA and SQIVND. V lost 8 bases and J lost 5 bases, and the count of bases not matched to a germline gene is 6. Whole blood was collected in K2EDTA tubes by collaborating institutions according to the institutions' own protocols. For TCRbeta analysis, collaborators shipped samples as frozen whole blood, isolated PBMCs, or DNA extracted from either of those sample types. The table lists this clone with a count of one. The antigen this receptor binds is unknown. No clone much larger than this one lies a single base away; base qualities are absent.

Sequenced input: peripheral blood. The sequence was obtained from a woman aged 55-69 years with acute or convalescent COVID-19. The chain is assembled from TRBV19 and TRBJ2-7; 10 junctional bases match TRBD2. CDR3 region: CASQSGGADEQYF. The DNA sequence is given as TGTGCCAGTCAGAGCGGGGGGGCGGACGAGCAGTACTTC.